This record covers a single TCR beta chain. TCRdb re-analysed the RT-PCR reads in MiXCR, keeping a single row per CDR3 protein. The repertoire holds about 960,000 distinct CDR3 sequences, with under 20% as singletons. This record comes from a study of patients and donors after allogeneic stem cell transplantation. The CDR3 has 11 amino acids. Germline V gene sequence: CDR1 LGHDT, CDR2 YNNKEL (reference sequence). V lost 6 bases to trimming and J lost 13 bases; unmatched junction nucleotides: 4. Input material: blood, either unsorted or a sorted T cell fraction (not recorded which). The chain links TRBV3-1 to TRBJ2-1; 9 nucleotides line up with TRBD2. The receptor comes from a human donor who was either an allogeneic HSCT recipient or a stem cell or donor lymphocyte infusion donor (not recorded which). It is not recorded whose cells these are; they may come from a transplant donor. CDR3 sequence reads: CASSKAGGQFF. CDR3 in DNA: TGTGCCAGCAGTAAAGCGGGAGGACAGTTCTTC.